The source of this TCR beta chain is a study of cytomegalovirus exposure and HLA in healthy donors (dated by TCRdb to between 2016 and 2019). In the study overall: An earlier analysis of approximately 640 of the donors reported about 250 Gb of sequence data and 120 million or so unique TCR beta sequences from 150 million to 200 million T cells. Among 350 to 400 genotyped donors of the cohort, an average of around 240,000 unique TCR beta nucleotide sequences were sequenced per donor, around 20% of them non-productive. An earlier analysis of 587 of the donors applied high-throughput TCR beta sequencing to assess whether each TCR beta V gene segment acted as functional or pseudogenic. An early release that covered around 590 HLA-typed donors contained about 300 gigabases of sequencing data and tens of millions of unique TCR sequences. Every repertoire in the discovery cohort had been generated on one and the same sequencing platform. In a later analysis, previously published TCR beta repertoires from 666 donors were re-analyzed and high-resolution HLA genotyping was added so that TCR occurrence patterns could be studied. Along with the roughly 670-subject first cohort, a separate validation cohort of 120 different subjects was used. The study used immunosequencing to profile the T cell repertoires of several hundred subjects and linked those repertoires to cytomegalovirus serostatus. The later analysis used no new phenotypic data to find candidate immune exposures, relying instead on TCR beta sequences and their occurrence across donors. Class I and class II HLA loci were covered by the typing at four-digit resolution. To predict cytomegalovirus infection status, the study brought together high-throughput TCR immunosequencing, statistical association of individual TCRs with disease status, and machine learning. The aim of the study was to test whether cataloging public T cell receptors could identify signatures of past pathogen exposure. Of the roughly 400 genotyped donors, roughly 80% fell in the genetic ancestry cluster associated with self-reported Caucasian donors. A later genetic analysis used genome-wide SNP genotypes for about 65% of the roughly 700 donors, treating that subset as a discovery cohort. Typing coverage differed by locus: A, B, C, DRB1 and DQB1 were typed in about 620-640 donors, DQA1 in 522, DPA1 in 606, and DPB1 in around 490. Alongside the repertoire data, information on donor age, sex, ethnicity and CMV serostatus was compiled. Roughly five DR-DQ haplotypes were handled as single units for association and clustering because linkage in the cohort was strong. Points the paper makes about the study in general: In an earlier analysis of more than 450 of the donors, most TCR beta V segments were observed in productive rearrangements about 87% or about 30% of the time, broadly matching IMGT annotations. Linkage disequilibrium might explain the correlated functional status among segregating V segments, but an unknown experimental factor could not be ruled out. The study listed 164 TCR beta chains as associated with cytomegalovirus. Only TCR beta chains were sequenced in this cohort, and the absence of alpha or paired-chain data limited detectable features. Assigning TCR associations to individual alleles was difficult when HLA alleles, especially DR and DQ, strongly co-occurred. Because HLA typing was missing for some donors at each locus, association tests included only the typed subset. Compared with equally common non-associated chains, HLA-associated TCR beta chains in a later analysis were more clonally expanded and had lower generation probabilities. According to the authors, the approach could potentially be generalized to other disease states and immunological phenotypes. According to a later genetic analysis, donors in an Asian-associated ancestry cluster had fewer N-insertions in productive TCRs than the roughly 670-donor mean. Some IMGT-functional V segments, including TRBV6-2 and TRBV6-3, could not be told apart with the 87-base-pair reads, so those segments were excluded. CMV serostatus was the only immune exposure information available for the cohort. In a later genetic analysis, a missense DCLRE1C variant was associated with V-gene and J-gene trimming of TCR beta chains, and the association was replicated in an independent cohort. Specific HLA alleles were associated with around 18,000 TCR beta sequences at a false discovery rate of 0.05 in a later analysis. In a later analysis, most CMV-associated TCR beta chains were found to appear HLA-restricted, with HLA associations seemingly driven largely by CMV exposure. The classifier was reported to diagnose cytomegalovirus status with high specificity and sensitivity in both the original cohort and the validation cohort. In vitro tests confirmed that three of the cytomegalovirus-associated TCR beta chains recognize cytomegalovirus antigens. A further reported finding was that TCR beta sequences accurately predicted the HLA-A and HLA-B alleles for most subjects in the first cohort. The sequencing pipeline was judged likely to have produced a cluster of highly shared sequence variants as a technical artifact. According to a later analysis, TCR association rates differed among HLA loci, with DRB1 alleles showing the most associated TCRs and HLA-C alleles showing the fewest. Most TCR sequences were observed very rarely across donors, whereas some public TCRs were present in many individuals. Roughly uniform sequencing depth across donors was assumed in presence/absence analyses, although this assumption may not hold. Because counts were too low, approximately 15 rarely observed V segments, including chromosome 9 orphons, were excluded from the earlier analysis of roughly 580 of the donors. A later analysis reported that several top co-occurrence clusters appeared linked to parvovirus B19, influenza, CMV and Epstein-Barr virus.

In total, roughly 670 healthy bone marrow donors made up the cohort. At the time of sampling, all cohort members were nominally healthy, though unrecorded immune exposures were likely present. The donor was CMV seronegative and was included in the group of a few hundred seronegative cohort members. A peripheral blood sample was collected from each donor, and TCR beta sequencing was performed on peripheral blood mononuclear cells. The Qiagen DNeasy Blood Extraction Kit was used to extract genomic DNA from the blood cell samples. Library creation used the immunoSEQ multiplex PCR assay. The multiplex PCR relied on a mix of 60 forward primers for TCR Vbeta segments and 13 reverse primers for TCR Jbeta segments. The CDR3 region of rearranged TCR beta genes was amplified from genomic DNA with a multiplex PCR assay. The amplified TCR beta libraries were sequenced on the Illumina HiSeq System as 87-base-pair reads. The authors processed their data as follows. A later analysis tallied 75 million to 95 million unique TCR beta chains across the 700 or so repertoires, and some 10 million of those chains were shared by two or more donors. Raw reads were error-corrected and collapsed into unique sequences by a nearest-neighbor algorithm in which closely related sequences were merged to remove PCR and sequencing errors. V, D and J gene segments were assigned by aligning CDR3 sequences to IMGT reference sequences. For a sequence to be retained, a match of at least six nucleotides was required to both a V gene segment and a J gene segment. A rearrangement was called productive if the CDR3 had no stop codons and remained in frame with V and J, and every other rearrangement was called non-productive. Following IMGT convention, CDR3 was defined as the stretch from the second conserved V-encoded cysteine up to the conserved J-encoded phenylalanine. The earlier analysis of about 590 of the donors excluded sequences that lacked an unambiguous match to a single V gene segment. An earlier analysis of a few hundred of the donors classified V segments as functional when productive rearrangements were above 56.7% and as segregating when the standard deviation between donors was above 5%. A statistical classification framework was built to diagnose cytomegalovirus status from the catalog of TCR beta chain sequences. In a later analysis, V and J genes were assigned by comparing TCR nucleotide sequences against IMGT/GENE-DB human TR gene sequences. The TCRdist pipeline was used in a later analysis to assign CDR3 sequences and most-parsimonious VDJ recombination scenarios. In a later analysis, each TCR beta chain was defined by its CDR3 amino acid sequence together with its V-gene family, and reads lacking a unique V-gene family were excluded. To address suspected cross-contamination and a sequencing artifact, a later analysis removed over 500 highly shared, low-generation-probability nucleotide sequences. A later analysis calculated a clonal expansion index for each public chain from normalized within-repertoire ranks of inferred template counts. Generation probabilities in a later analysis came from a VDJ recombination model fitted to out-of-frame rearrangements, and those results were checked against IGoR. In a later analysis, hypergeometric tests were used to score TCR-TCR, TCR-HLA and TCR-CMV co-occurrence, with a repertoire-size bias correction applied to TCR pairs. False discovery rates were estimated in a later analysis by permuting HLA or CMV assignments 20 times. In a later analysis, co-occurring TCRs were grouped using DBSCAN, and TCRdist sequence similarity was added for clustering within HLA-allele-positive subsets. For co-occurrence clustering, repertoires with fewer than 30,000 or more than 120,000 public chains were excluded, along with 5 or 6 repertoires with anomalous nucleotide sharing. TCRdb limited this immuneACCESS table to in-frame rearrangements with V and J called. A share of clones is missing; checked studies link under half to unresolved V genes, and the rest is unexplained. That table supplies the V and J calls and clone size; D and trimming were determined from the DNA. Present in this sample are under 200,000 clones, around four fifths of which were seen just once. The ten top clones hold about 1.5% of the sample.

Reading from cysteine to phenylalanine, the CDR3 counts 15 amino acids. The read is trimmed to its CDR3 DNA, 45 bases read in frame from base 1. From a lookup of the germline V gene (reference sequence), CDR1 and CDR2 are MNHNY and SVGAGI. Germline trimming: 5 bases from V, 4 bases from J; junction bases outside gene matches: 5. Concerning this clone: What antigen it recognizes has not been identified. Within one base of it there is no much larger clone, and no base qualities were kept.

Sequencing was done on a sample of PBMCs. This sequence uses TRBV6-6 and TRBJ2-6, and 7 junction bases match TRBD2. The receptor was derived from a woman in her twenties or thirties in good health and CMV-seronegative. The CDR3 corresponds to CASSTGGKGANVLTF. In nucleotide form, the sequence is TGTGCCAGCAGTACCGGGGGGAAAGGGGCCAACGTCCTGACTTTC.